The 2 T cell receptor beta chains below come from one sample, sequenced in a study of neurological immune-mediated disorders. One entry per CDR3 protein, called by TCRdb with MiXCR from the 5' RACE reads. The data show around 49,000 distinct CDR3 sequences, around 12% seen once. Time point reported: longitudinal time-point 2. Material for sequencing was PBMCs. These receptors came from a male donor with HTLV-1-associated myelopathy (HAM/TSP).

This clonotype has just a few counts. An end of the junction differs from the germline gene, which may be a read error. The V gene is TRBV20-1, the J gene TRBJ1-1; 9 bases align to TRBD1. This CDR3 is 14 amino acids long. Germline assignment: CDR1 DFQATT and CDR2 SNEGSKA (reference sequence). CDR3 protein: CSARTGQGDAEAYF. CDR3 sequence (DNA): TGCAGTGCTAGAACGGGACAGGGAGACGCTGAAGCTTACTTT.

This clonotype was recorded many times. This chain links TRBV2 with TRBJ1-6, with TRBD1 as a possible D gene (5 bases). Germline CDR1 SNHLY, CDR2 FYNNEI. Trimming took off 6 bases at V and 10 bases at J, with 16 bases between the two ends. This CDR3 is 14 amino acids long. The DNA for the CDR3 is TGTGCCAGCAGCGGGACGGTCCCGGGATCACCCCTCCACTTT. This codes for CASSGTVPGSPLHF. Full variable domain (remainder filled in from reference TRBV2 and TRBJ1-6): EPEVTQTPSHQVTQMGQEVILRCVPISNHLYFYWYRQILGQKVEFLVSFYNNEISEKSEIFDDQFSVERPDGSNFTLKIRSTKLEDSAMYFCASSGTVPGSPLHFGNGTRLTVT.